This T cell receptor (beta chain) appears in the sequencing data of a study of T cell responses to AZD1222 COVID-19 vaccine. Germline assignment: CDR1 LGHDT and CDR2 YNNKEL (reference sequence). The CDR3 spans 20 residues. Deletions cut 5 bases from V and 7 bases from J, with 30 bases between. Libraries were prepared by immunoSEQ multiplex PCR; TCRdb keeps only in-frame clonotypes and omits some of them. In the table there are tens of thousands of clones, 90% of which are singletons. The chain employs TRBV3-1 (or the pseudogene TRBV3-2) and TRBJ1-6; unclear D gene. The source was peripheral blood, collected 28 days after the second AZD1222 dose. This clonotype originated in an adult who received the AZD1222 COVID-19 vaccine. CDR3 protein: CASSSGHITGPREKNSPLHF. In DNA, the CDR3 is TGTGCCAGCAGCTCCGGGCACATAACCGGGCCGAGGGAGAAGAATTCACCCCTCCACTTT.